What follows are 30 T cell receptor beta chains derived from one specimen sequenced in a study of shared clonotypes between healthy human individuals. Selected positively for CCR7 and CD45RO-negative, naive CD8 cells excluded terminally differentiated effector memory CD45RA+ cells. Repertoires were generated with immunoSEQ multiplex PCR, while TCRdb's copy carries only in-frame clones and drops some. The sample has about 2 million clones, 85% to 95% seen once. The sequenced material came from naive CD8+ T cells sorted from blood. The receptors stem from a man aged 18-30 years in good health.

This chain links TRBV27 with TRBJ2-4; 10 bases map to TRBD1. In germline, CDR1 is MNHEY, CDR2 SMNVEV (reference sequence). CDR3 length: 15 amino acids. V shed 1 base and J 5 bases; nucleotides not matched to a gene: 2. This CDR3 reads CASSLWGTGENIQYF. The CDR3 DNA is TGTGCCAGCAGTTTATGGGGGACAGGGGAAAACATTCAGTACTTC.

The CDR3, as DNA: TGTGCCAGCAGACCACGGGCGGCCTCTAGCACAGATACGCAGTATTTT. This sequence encodes CASRPRAASSTDTQYF. This chain connects TRBV27 to TRBJ2-3, with D uncertain. Trimming pared 6 bases from V and 0 bases from J, leaving 16 bases between. Germline V gene sequence: CDR1 MNHEY, CDR2 SMNVEV (reference sequence). The CDR3 spans 16 residues.

The chain joins TRBV5-6 to TRBJ2-3; tentatively, D is TRBD1 or TRBD2 (7 bases each). Trimming shortened V by 0 bases and J by 4 bases, and 24 bases separated the two germline ends. This CDR3 contains 19 residues. Germline values: CDR1 SGHDT, CDR2 YYEEEE. The CDR3 DNA follows: TGTGCCAGCAGCTTGGGCCCTGTTCAGGGGGGGTTTGCCCCAGATACGCAGTATTTT. Its protein is CASSLGPVQGGFAPDTQYF. Full variable domain (missing parts from reference TRBV5-6 and TRBJ2-3): DAGVTQSPTHLIKTRGQQVTLRCSPKSGHDTVSWYQQALGQGPQFIFQYYEEEERQRGNFPDRFSGHQFPNYSSELNVNALLLGDSALYLCASSLGPVQGGFAPDTQYFGPGTRLTVL.

V is TRBV6-1 and J is TRBJ2-1; 7 bases align to TRBD2. The CDR3 totals 13 residues. V shed 5 bases and J 6 bases; nucleotides not matched to a gene: 4. From germline, CDR1 is MNHNS and CDR2 SASEGT. CDR3 sequence: CASSWTSSNEQFF. DNA for the CDR3: TGTGCCAGCAGTTGGACTAGTTCCAATGAGCAGTTCTTC.

V gene TRBV7-2 combines with J gene TRBJ2-3; no reliable D call. The V end lost 3 bases, the J end lost 5 bases, and 3 bases lay between the germline ends. The CDR3 contains 11 residues. Germline CDR1 and CDR2: SGHTA and FQGNSA. The CDR3: CASSLLDTQYF. The CDR3 region has the DNA TGTGCCAGCAGCTTGCTAGATACGCAGTATTTT. The whole variable domain, remainder taken from reference TRBV7-2 and TRBJ2-3, is GAGVSQSPSNKVTEKGKDVELRCDPISGHTALYWYRQSLGQGLEFLIYFQGNSAPDKSGLPSDRFSAERTGGSVSTLTIQRTQQEDSAVYLCASSLLDTQYFGPGTRLTVL.

The chain recombines TRBV7-8 with TRBJ2-3, with 10 bases fitting TRBD2. Trimming cost V 3 bases and J 7 bases; bases outside gene matches: 7. This CDR3 has 15 residues. Germline values: CDR1 SGHVS, CDR2 FQNEAQ. CDR3 in DNA: TGTGCCAGCAGCTTTGAGGCTAGCGGGAGAAATACGCAGTATTTT. Amino acid sequence: CASSFEASGRNTQYF.

The chain carries TRBV27 and TRBJ2-5; maybe TRBD2 (6 bases). Germline values: CDR1 MNHEY, CDR2 SMNVEV (reference sequence). Trimming took 6 bases from V and 2 from J, leaving 16 bases between them. This CDR3 has 15 amino acids. Here the CDR3 reads CASRPAGTLQETQYF. The CDR3 DNA reads TGTGCCAGCAGGCCAGCCGGGACTCTGCAAGAGACCCAGTACTTC.

This clone showed up just a few times. Other DNA sequences in this sample translate to the same CDR3. The rearrangement joins TRBV27 to TRBJ2-1; no clear D. Germline assignment: CDR1 MNHEY and CDR2 SMNVEV (reference sequence). There are 13 residues in the CDR3. V lost 2 bases, J lost 2 bases, and 4 bases lay in between. The DNA for the CDR3 is TGTGCCAGCAGTTTAGTCCCCTACAATGAGCAGTTCTTC. Its protein product is CASSLVPYNEQFF.

V and J are TRBV12-5 and TRBJ1-1; D uncertain. CDR3 length equals 15 residues. V gave up 0 bases and J gave up 3 bases, with 11 bases separating them. Germline V gene sequence: CDR1 LGHNT, CDR2 FRNRAP. CDR3 nucleotides: TGTGCTAGTGGTTTGGTTCGGGGAAAATACACTGAAGCTTTCTTT. Its translation is CASGLVRGKYTEAFF.

The V gene is TRBV4-1, the J gene TRBJ2-1; D not resolved. Germline V lookup: CDR1 MGHRA, CDR2 YSYEKL. The CDR3 consists of 16 residues. V was shortened by 0 bases and J by 6 bases, with 15 bases between the two germline ends. The CDR3 loop reads CASSQEKGQGSNEQFF. CDR3 sequence (DNA): TGCGCCAGCAGCCAAGAGAAGGGTCAAGGGTCCAATGAGCAGTTCTTC.

The chain uses TRBV27 and TRBJ2-3; 9 nucleotides align to TRBD2. The CDR3 is 16 amino acids. Trimming at V came to 5 bases and at J to 6 bases, leaving 12 bases not matched to a gene. Germline CDR1 is MNHEY and CDR2 is SMNVEV (reference sequence). CDR3 in amino acids: CASSPLGEREVDTQYF. DNA of the CDR3: TGTGCCAGCAGTCCCCTGGGTGAGCGGGAGGTGGATACGCAGTATTTT.

The chain couples TRBV27 to TRBJ2-7; a possible D gene is TRBD2 (6 bases). The germline V gene encodes CDR1 MNHEY and CDR2 SMNVEV (reference sequence). Trimming removed 6 bases at V and 2 bases at J, with 11 bases between. The CDR3 is 13 amino acids. CDR3 in DNA: TGTGCCAGCAGCGGGGGTCGCCCCTACGAGCAGTACTTC. It encodes CASSGGRPYEQYF.

With regard to this clone: The sample has other DNA sequences that encode this CDR3 too. J is TRBJ2-7 and V is TRBV11-2; TRBD2 aligns across 7 bases. The V gene's germline CDR1 is SGHAT and CDR2 FQNNGV. V gave up 3 bases and J gave up 3 bases; unmatched junction bases: 5. The length of the CDR3 is 14 residues. The CDR3 DNA reads TGTGCCAGCAGCTTCGGGGGGTCGGGCTACGAGCAGTACTTC. It is translated as CASSFGGSGYEQYF.

The chain uses TRBV7-9 and TRBJ2-7; 12 nucleotides line up with TRBD2. J lost 6 bases, V lost 4 bases, and 10 bases had no gene match. This CDR3 has 16 residues. The germline CDR1 and CDR2 sequences are SEHNR and FQNEAQ (reference sequence). The CDR3 nucleotides are TGTGCCAGCAGCTCGGGACTAGCGGGCTACCCTGTCGAGCAGTACTTC. Translated, it gives CASSSGLAGYPVEQYF.

This clone was found once. The CDR3 region has the DNA TGTGCCAGCAGCCAAGAGATGGGGAATGAGCAGTTCTTC. This encodes CASSQEMGNEQFF. V is TRBV14 and J is TRBJ2-1; D unclear. Germline V lookup: CDR1 SGHDN, CDR2 FVKESK. Between the trimmed V and J ends, which lost 0 bases and 7 bases, there was a span of 7 bases. The CDR3 spans 13 residues. Filled out from reference TRBV14 and TRBJ2-1, the complete variable domain reads EAGVTQFPSHSVIEKGQTVTLRCDPISGHDNLYWYRRVMGKEIKFLLHFVKESKQDESGMPNNRFLAERTGGTYSTLKVQPAELEDSGVYFCASSQEMGNEQFFGPGTRLTVL.

The gene calls are TRBV15 and TRBJ1-4; D gene unclear. Trimming removed 0 bases at V and 0 bases at J, with 14 bases between. CDR1 and CDR2 (germline): LNHNV, YYDKDF (reference sequence). This CDR3 spans 18 amino acids. The DNA for the CDR3 is TGTGCCACCAGCAGAGATCTTAGCCCCGCTGCAACTAATGAAAAACTGTTTTTT. Protein product: CATSRDLSPAATNEKLFF.

The V call is TRBV12-5, the J call TRBJ2-1; possible D gene TRBD2, 6 bases. Trimming removed 7 bases from V and 3 bases from J, with 22 bases in between. The CDR3 is made up of 17 amino acids. CDR1 and CDR2 (germline): LGHNT, FRNRAP. The CDR3: CASASSPGGPLYNEQFF. The DNA for the CDR3 is TGTGCTAGTGCCTCTTCCCCCGGGGGACCCCTCTACAATGAGCAGTTCTTC.

The V gene is TRBV19, the J gene TRBJ1-1; TRBD1 is a possible D gene (6 bases). Trimming cost V 6 bases and J 5 bases, with 13 bases left between them. The CDR3 consists of 13 residues. CDR1 is LNHDA and CDR2 is SQIVND in the germline V gene (reference sequence). CDR3 loop: CASRIRGSTEAFF. Written as DNA, the CDR3 is TGTGCCAGTAGGATCAGGGGAAGTACTGAAGCTTTCTTT.

This chain links TRBV7-6 with TRBJ2-1; D may match TRBD1 or TRBD2 (6 bases each). V lost 2 bases, J lost 0 bases, and 17 bases lay in between. CDR3 length: 18 amino acids. The germline V gene encodes CDR1 SGHVS and CDR2 FNYEAQ. Here the CDR3 DNA reads TGTGCCAGCAGCTTACTCCACGGGGGCGGAGGCTCCTACAATGAGCAGTTCTTC. Encoded protein: CASSLLHGGGGSYNEQFF.

The rearrangement links TRBV6-6 to TRBJ2-7, with D perhaps matching TRBD1 (5 bases). V lost 4 bases, J lost 1 base, and 8 bases lay in between. This CDR3 comprises 13 residues. Germline CDR1 and CDR2: MNHNY and SVGAGI (reference sequence). CDR3 amino acids: CASSLTASYEQYF. The CDR3 DNA reads as TGTGCCAGCAGTTTGACAGCTTCCTACGAGCAGTACTTC.

This chain's CDR3 is CASSLGLAAERYGYTF. CDR3 nucleotide sequence: TGTGCCAGCAGCTTAGGCTTGGCCGCAGAGAGGTATGGCTACACCTTC. The rearrangement joins TRBV13 to TRBJ1-2; D gene uncertain. The CDR3 runs 16 residues. Trimming pared 0 bases from V and 5 bases from J, leaving 16 bases between. CDR1 PRHDT and CDR2 FYEKMQ come from the germline V gene (reference sequence). Complete variable domain (other parts from reference TRBV13 and TRBJ1-2): AAGVIQSPRHLIKEKRETATLKCYPIPRHDTVYWYQQGPGQDPQFLISFYEKMQSDKGSIPDRFSAQQFSDYHSELNMSSLELGDSALYFCASSLGLAAERYGYTFGSGTRLTVV.

Worth noting for this clone: In the same sample, other DNA sequences code for this CDR3. This chain connects TRBV9 to TRBJ2-7; no reliable D call. CDR3 size: 14 residues. Trimming removed 0 bases at V and 2 bases at J, with 9 bases between. CDR1 is SGDLS, CDR2 YYNGEE, per germline. The CDR3 nucleotides read TGTGCCAGCAGCGTAGAAGCAGGAGCCTACGAGCAGTACTTC. This encodes CASSVEAGAYEQYF. Using reference TRBV9 and TRBJ2-7 for the parts outside the CDR3, the full variable domain is DSGVTQTPKHLITATGQRVTLRCSPRSGDLSVYWYQQSLDQGLQFLIQYYNGEERAKGNILERFSAQQFPDLHSELNLSSLELGDSALYFCASSVEAGAYEQYFGPGTRLTVT.

V gene TRBV9 combines with J gene TRBJ2-7, with D unclear. The CDR3 is made up of 15 amino acids. Germline V CDR1 and CDR2: SGDLS, YYNGEE. Trimming took 0 bases from V and 1 from J, leaving 11 bases between them. The DNA of the CDR3 is TGTGCCAGCAGCGTAGCTGCAGACCTATCCTACGAGCAGTACTTC. Translated: CASSVAADLSYEQYF.

This clone was counted a single time. The chain carries TRBV2 and TRBJ2-5; possible D gene TRBD1, 5 bases. V gave up 3 bases and J gave up 4 bases, with 12 bases separating them. Germline values: CDR1 SNHLY, CDR2 FYNNEI. The CDR3 runs to 14 residues. This CDR3 is CASSDGPGIETQYF. CDR3 sequence (DNA): TGTGCCAGCAGTGACGGACCAGGGATAGAGACCCAGTACTTC.

Concerning this clone itself: This sample also contains other DNA sequences that code for the same CDR3. The chain is built from TRBV27 and TRBJ2-7, with D possibly TRBD2 on 6 matching bases. Germline values: CDR1 MNHEY, CDR2 SMNVEV (reference sequence). The CDR3 has 15 amino acids. The V and J ends lost 2 bases and 1 base respectively, with 12 bases between them. CDR3 nucleotides: TGTGCCAGCAGTTTAGAGGACGGGGGATCCTACGAGCAGTACTTC. It is translated as CASSLEDGGSYEQYF.

This chain joins TRBV13 and TRBJ1-4; D call uncertain. The CDR3 extends over 14 amino acids. In germline, CDR1 is PRHDT, CDR2 FYEKMQ (reference sequence). V lost 7 bases, J lost 0 bases, and 9 bases lay in between. CDR3 loop: CASTTSTTNEKLFF. In DNA, the CDR3 is TGTGCCAGCACCACATCTACAACTAATGAAAAACTGTTTTTT.

The chain combines TRBV11-1 with TRBJ1-6, with D perhaps matching TRBD1 (6 bases). The CDR3 is 14 residues long. Trimming took 3 bases from V and 7 from J, leaving 10 bases between them. Germline CDR1 is SGHAT and CDR2 is FQDESV (reference sequence). The CDR3 reads CASSFSGANSPLHF. CDR3 DNA: TGTGCCAGCAGCTTCTCAGGGGCAAATTCACCCCTCCACTTT.

This sequence joins TRBV23-1 and TRBJ2-7, with a tentative D call TRBD1 (6 bases). TRBV23-1 is classed as an ORF, of uncertain function. This CDR3 contains 16 residues. V lost 8 bases and J 3 bases, leaving 23 bases between the germline ends. CDR3 in amino acids: CASRIYQNRVDYEQYF. The DNA of the CDR3 is TGCGCCAGCCGAATTTACCAGAACAGGGTGGACTACGAGCAGTACTTC.

The V and J genes are TRBV5-6 and TRBJ2-7; D gene ambiguous. CDR1 and CDR2 from the germline V gene are SGHDT and YYEEEE. The CDR3 consists of 13 residues. Trimming left V 0 bases short and J 6 bases short, with 10 bases between. CDR3 protein: CASSLGLTREQYF. DNA for the CDR3: TGTGCCAGCAGCTTGGGATTGACTCGCGAGCAGTACTTC.

This clone was recorded only once. The V call is TRBV4-1, the J call TRBJ2-1, with TRBD2 matching 8 bases. After removal of 5 bases from V and 6 bases from J, the junction contained 9 bases not matched to a gene. The CDR3 is 15 amino acids. Germline V gene lookup returns CDR1 MGHRA and CDR2 YSYEKL. The CDR3 region has the DNA TGCGCCAGCAGCGAAGGGGCGGGGGGAGGCAATGAGCAGTTCTTC. This codes for CASSEGAGGGNEQFF.